This T cell receptor (beta chain) was sequenced in a study of CD4+ T cells in melanoma. Study results and caveats: Neoantigen-specific CD4+ T cells in melanoma reportedly had diverse differentiation states. CD8+ T cell, macrophage and B cell function reportedly correlated with neoantigen-specific CD4+ T cells.

Germline V gives CDR1 LNHNV, CDR2 YYDKDF (reference sequence). The V gene lost 0 bases and the J gene lost 5 bases, with 10 bases spanning the gap. The CDR3 sequence is 14 residues long. Comments on this clone: Its antigen is unknown.

Method: immunoSEQ multiplex PCR; TCRdb's copy keeps in-frame clones and lacks some. Among about 10,000 clones listed, more than 60% were seen once. This chain joins TRBV15 and TRBJ1-2, with D tentatively TRBD1 (6 bases). The source is a human donor with melanoma. Sequencing was done on a sample of cells from a culture (not recorded whether cultured in vitro). In DNA, the CDR3 is TGTGCCACCAGCAGAGATAGGGGGGTTTATGGCTACACCTTC. Translation gives CATSRDRGVYGYTF. The full variable domain, its missing parts supplied by reference TRBV15 and TRBJ1-2, is DAMVIQNPRYQVTQFGKPVTLSCSQTLNHNVMYWYQQKSSQAPKLLFHYYDKDFNNEADTPDNFQSRRPNTSFCFLDIRSPGLGDTAMYLCATSRDRGVYGYTFGSGTRLTVV.